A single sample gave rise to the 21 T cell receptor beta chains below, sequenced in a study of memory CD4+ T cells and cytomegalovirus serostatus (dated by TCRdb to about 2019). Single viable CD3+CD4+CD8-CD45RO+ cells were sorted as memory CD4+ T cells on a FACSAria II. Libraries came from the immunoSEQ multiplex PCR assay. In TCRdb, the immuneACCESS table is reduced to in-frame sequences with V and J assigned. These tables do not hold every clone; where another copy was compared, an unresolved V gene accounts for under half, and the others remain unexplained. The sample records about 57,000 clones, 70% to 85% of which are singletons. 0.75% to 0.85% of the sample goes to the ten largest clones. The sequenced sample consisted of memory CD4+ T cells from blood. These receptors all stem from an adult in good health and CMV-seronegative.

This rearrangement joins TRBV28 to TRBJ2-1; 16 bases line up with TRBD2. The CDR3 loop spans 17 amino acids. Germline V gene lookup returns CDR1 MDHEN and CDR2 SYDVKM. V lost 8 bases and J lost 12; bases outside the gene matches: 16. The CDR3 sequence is CASSPVPGLAGGERQFF. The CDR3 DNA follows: TGTGCCAGCTCGCCAGTACCGGGACTAGCGGGAGGGGAGAGGCAGTTCTTC.

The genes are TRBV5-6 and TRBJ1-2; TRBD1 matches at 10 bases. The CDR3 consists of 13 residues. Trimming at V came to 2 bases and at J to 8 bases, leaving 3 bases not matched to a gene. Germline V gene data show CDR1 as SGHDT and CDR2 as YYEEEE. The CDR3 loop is CASSLDRGLGYTF. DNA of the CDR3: TGTGCCAGCAGCTTAGACAGGGGGCTGGGCTACACCTTC.

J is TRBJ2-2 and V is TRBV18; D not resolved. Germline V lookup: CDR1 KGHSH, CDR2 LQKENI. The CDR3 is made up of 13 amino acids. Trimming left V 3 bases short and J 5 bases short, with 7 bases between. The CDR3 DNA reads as TGTGCCAGCTCACCGGTAAAAACCGGGGAGCTGTTTTTT. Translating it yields CASSPVKTGELFF.

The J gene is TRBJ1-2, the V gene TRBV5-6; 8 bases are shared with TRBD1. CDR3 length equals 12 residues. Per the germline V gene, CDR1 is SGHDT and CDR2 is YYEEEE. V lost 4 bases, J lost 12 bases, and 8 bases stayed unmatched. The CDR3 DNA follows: TGTGCCAGCAGCATATACCAGGGGGCAAACACCTTC. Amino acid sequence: CASSIYQGANTF.

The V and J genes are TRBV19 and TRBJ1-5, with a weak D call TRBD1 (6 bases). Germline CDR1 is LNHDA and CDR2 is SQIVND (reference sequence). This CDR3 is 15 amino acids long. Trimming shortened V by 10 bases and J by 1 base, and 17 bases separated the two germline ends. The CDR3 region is CATKSGDTSNQPQHF. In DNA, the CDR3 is TGTGCCACCAAGTCCGGGGACACGAGCAATCAGCCCCAGCATTTT.

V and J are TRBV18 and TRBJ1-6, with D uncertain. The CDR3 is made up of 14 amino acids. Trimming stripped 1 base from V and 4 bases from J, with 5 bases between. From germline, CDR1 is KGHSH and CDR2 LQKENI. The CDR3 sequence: CASSPLEYNSPLHF. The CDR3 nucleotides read TGTGCCAGCTCACCACTGGAATATAATTCACCCCTCCACTTT.

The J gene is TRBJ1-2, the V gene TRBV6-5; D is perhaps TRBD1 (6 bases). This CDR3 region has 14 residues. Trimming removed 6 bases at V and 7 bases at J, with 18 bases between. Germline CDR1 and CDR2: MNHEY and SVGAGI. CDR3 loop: CASRPGVSVRGYTF. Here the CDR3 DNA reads TGTGCCAGCAGACCAGGGGTTTCAGTTCGTGGCTACACCTTC.

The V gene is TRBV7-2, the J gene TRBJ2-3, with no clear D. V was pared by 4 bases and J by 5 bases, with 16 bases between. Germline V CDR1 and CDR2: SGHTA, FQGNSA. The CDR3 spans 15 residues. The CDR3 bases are TGTGCCAGCAGCTCCAGCTACTATATGCGAGATACGCAGTATTTT. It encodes CASSSSYYMRDTQYF.

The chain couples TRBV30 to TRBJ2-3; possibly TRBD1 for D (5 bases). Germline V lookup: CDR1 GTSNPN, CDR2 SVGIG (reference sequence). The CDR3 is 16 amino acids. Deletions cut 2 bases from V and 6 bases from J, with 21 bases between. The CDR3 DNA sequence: TGTGCCTGGAGTCTGGGGTTGCAGGGTGACGGGGATACGCAGTATTTT. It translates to CAWSLGLQGDGDTQYF.

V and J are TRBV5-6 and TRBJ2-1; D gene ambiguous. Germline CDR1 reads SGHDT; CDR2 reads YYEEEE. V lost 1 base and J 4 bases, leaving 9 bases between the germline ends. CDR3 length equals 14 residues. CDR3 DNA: TGTGCCAGCAGCTTGCTTGTCAGTTACAATGAGCAGTTCTTC. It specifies CASSLLVSYNEQFF.

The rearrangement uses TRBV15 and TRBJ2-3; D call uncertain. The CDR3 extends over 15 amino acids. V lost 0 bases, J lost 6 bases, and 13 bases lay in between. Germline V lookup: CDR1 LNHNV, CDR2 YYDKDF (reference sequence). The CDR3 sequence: CATSRDLGPWDTQYF. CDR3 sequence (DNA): TGTGCCACCAGCAGAGATTTGGGCCCTTGGGATACGCAGTATTTT.

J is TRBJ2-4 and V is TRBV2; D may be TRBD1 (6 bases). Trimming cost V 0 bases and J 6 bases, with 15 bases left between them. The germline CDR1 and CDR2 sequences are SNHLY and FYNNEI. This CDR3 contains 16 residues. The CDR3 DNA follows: TGTGCCAGCAGTGAAGCGGGAGCAGGGGTGGGAAACATTCAGTACTTC. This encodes CASSEAGAGVGNIQYF.

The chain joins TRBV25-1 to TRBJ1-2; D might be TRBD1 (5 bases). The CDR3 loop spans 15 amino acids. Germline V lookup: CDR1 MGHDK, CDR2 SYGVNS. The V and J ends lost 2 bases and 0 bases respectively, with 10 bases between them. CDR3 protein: CASSEAGRANYGYTF. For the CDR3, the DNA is TGTGCCAGCAGTGAAGCCGGCAGGGCTAACTATGGCTACACCTTC.

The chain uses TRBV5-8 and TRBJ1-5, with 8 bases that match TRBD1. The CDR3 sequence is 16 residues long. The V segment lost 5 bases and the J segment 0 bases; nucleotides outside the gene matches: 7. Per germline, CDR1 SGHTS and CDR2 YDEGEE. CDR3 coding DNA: TGTGCCAGCAGACCGCGACAGGGGTATAGCAATCAGCCCCAGCATTTT. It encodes CASRPRQGYSNQPQHF.

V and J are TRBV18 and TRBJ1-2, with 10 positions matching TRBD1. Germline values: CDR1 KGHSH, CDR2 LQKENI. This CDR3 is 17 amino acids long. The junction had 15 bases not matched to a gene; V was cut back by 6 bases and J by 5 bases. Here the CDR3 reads CASSPGTGAFQLYGYTF. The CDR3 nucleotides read TGTGCCAGCTCGCCCGGGACAGGGGCCTTCCAACTTTATGGCTACACCTTC.

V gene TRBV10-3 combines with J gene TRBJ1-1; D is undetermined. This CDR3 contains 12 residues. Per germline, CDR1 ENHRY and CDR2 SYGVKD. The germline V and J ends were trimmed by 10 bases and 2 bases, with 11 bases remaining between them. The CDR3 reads CASGGVNTEAFF. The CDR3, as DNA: TGTGCCAGCGGTGGGGTAAACACTGAAGCTTTCTTT.

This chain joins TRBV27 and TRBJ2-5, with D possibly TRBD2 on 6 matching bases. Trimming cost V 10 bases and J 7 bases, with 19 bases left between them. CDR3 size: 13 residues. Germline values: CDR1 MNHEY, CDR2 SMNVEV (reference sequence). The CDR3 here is CATRRGSGRTQYF. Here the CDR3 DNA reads TGTGCCACCAGGCGGGGCAGTGGAAGGACCCAGTACTTC.

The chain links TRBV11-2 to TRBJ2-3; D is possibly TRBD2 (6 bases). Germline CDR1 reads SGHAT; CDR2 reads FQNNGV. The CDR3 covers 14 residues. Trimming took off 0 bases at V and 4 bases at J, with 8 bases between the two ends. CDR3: CASSLDTGADTQYF. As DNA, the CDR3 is TGTGCCAGCAGCTTAGATACGGGAGCAGATACGCAGTATTTT. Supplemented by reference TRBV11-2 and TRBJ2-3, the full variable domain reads EAGVAQSPRYKIIEKRQSVAFWCNPISGHATLYWYQQILGQGPKLLIQFQNNGVVDDSQLPKDRFSAERLKGVDSTLKIQPAKLEDSAVYLCASSLDTGADTQYFGPGTRLTVL.

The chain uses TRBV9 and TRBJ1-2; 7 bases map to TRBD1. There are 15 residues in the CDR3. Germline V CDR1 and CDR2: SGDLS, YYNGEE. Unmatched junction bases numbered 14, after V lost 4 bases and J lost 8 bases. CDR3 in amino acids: CASSFGPQGEGGYTF. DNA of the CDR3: TGTGCCAGCAGCTTCGGGCCCCAGGGGGAAGGGGGCTACACCTTC.

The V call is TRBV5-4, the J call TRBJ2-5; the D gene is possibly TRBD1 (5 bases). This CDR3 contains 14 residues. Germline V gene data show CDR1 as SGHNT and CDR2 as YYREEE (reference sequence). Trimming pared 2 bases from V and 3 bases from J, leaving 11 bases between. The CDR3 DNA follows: TGTGCCAGCAGCTTATTCTCGACAGAAGAGACCCAGTACTTC. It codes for CASSLFSTEETQYF.

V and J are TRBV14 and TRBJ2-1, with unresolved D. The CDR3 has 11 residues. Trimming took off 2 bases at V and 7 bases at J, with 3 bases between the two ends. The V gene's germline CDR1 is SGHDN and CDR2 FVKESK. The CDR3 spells CASSQFNEQFF. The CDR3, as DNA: TGTGCCAGCAGCCAATTTAATGAGCAGTTCTTC. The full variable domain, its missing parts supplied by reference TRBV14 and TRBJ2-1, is EAGVTQFPSHSVIEKGQTVTLRCDPISGHDNLYWYRRVMGKEIKFLLHFVKESKQDESGMPNNRFLAERTGGTYSTLKVQPAELEDSGVYFCASSQFNEQFFGPGTRLTVL.